Listed below are T cell receptor beta chains from one sample, sequenced in a study of blood T cell repertoires in COVID-19. Produced via immunoSEQ multiplex PCR; TCRdb's table is partial and in-frame only. The table lists 200,000 to 300,000 clones, 84% of them singletons, with 1.5% in the top ten. Sequenced: peripheral blood. The receptors were gathered from a woman in her forties who had recovered from COVID-19. Each CDR3 is given with its conserved first and last residue. The D gene is left open where the match is weak. Expanded clones are given a class, and other clones once, few, many or no size at all.

>TRBJ1-1|once|TRBV27|TRBD1
TGTGCCAGCAGTTCAGGACAGGGGGCAAGTGAAGCTTTCTTT
CASSSGQGASEAFF
>TRBJ1-2|.|TRBV28|.
TGTGCCAGCAGCCTCGAAGATAGCTCTGGCTACACCTTC
CASSLEDSSGYTF
>TRBJ1-2|.|TRBV3-1/TRBV3-2|.
TGTGCCAGCAGCCAAGATGGCCGGGGTCACGGCTACACCTTC
CASSQDGRGHGYTF
>TRBJ1-2|.|TRBV7-2|.
TGTGCCAGCAGCCCGTGGGGGGGGCGCGACTATGGCTACACCTTC
CASSPWGGRDYGYTF
>TRBJ1-2|.|TRBV3-1/TRBV3-2|TRBD1
TGTGCCAGCAGCCATGACAGGGTTGGCTACACCTTC
CASSHDRVGYTF
>TRBJ2-1|.|TRBV30|TRBD2
TGTGCCTGGAAACTAGCGGGGGGGTTCAATGAGCAGTTCTTC
CAWKLAGGFNEQFF
>TRBJ1-5|.|TRBV5-4|TRBD1
TGTGCCAGCAGCTTGGGGATTCCAGGGGGCTTGGATCAGCCCCAGCATTTT
CASSLGIPGGLDQPQHF
>TRBJ2-5|.|TRBV19|TRBD1
TGTGCCAGTAGTCTAAAGACAGGGGAAGAGACCCAGTACTTC
CASSLKTGEETQYF
>TRBJ2-2|.|TRBV5-1|TRBD1
TGCGCCAGCAGCAAGGGACAGACCACCGGGGAGCTGTTTTTT
CASSKGQTTGELFF
>TRBJ2-2|.|TRBV7-2|TRBD2
TGTGCCACAAAGCGGGGGGCGAACACCGGGGAGCTGTTTTTT
CATKRGANTGELFF
>TRBJ2-3|.|TRBV2|TRBD2
TGTGCCAGCAGGGGACTAGCGGGGGCATTAGATACGCAGTATTTT
CASRGLAGALDTQYF
>TRBJ1-5|.|TRBV2|.
TGTGCCAGCAGTGTGGGGGCGGGTCAGCCCCAGCATTTT
CASSVGAGQPQHF
>TRBJ1-1|few|TRBV3-1/TRBV3-2|TRBD1
TGTGCCAGCAGCGTCAGGGGGATGAACACTGAAGCTTTCTTT
CASSVRGMNTEAFF
>TRBJ2-7|.|TRBV15|.
TGTGCCACCAGCCGATACAGGGTAGGCGAGCAGTACTTC
CATSRYRVGEQYF
>TRBJ1-1|once|TRBV28|.
TGTGCCAGCAGTTTTTCGCTTTGGCAGGGTGACACTGAAGCTTTCTTT
CASSFSLWQGDTEAFF
>TRBJ2-3|.|TRBV5-5|TRBD2
TGTGCCAGCAGCTCTATCGGGACTAGCGGGGGGAGAGATACGCAGTATTTT
CASSSIGTSGGRDTQYF
>TRBJ1-6|.|TRBV5-1|.
TGCGCCAGCAGCCGGAGGTCGGGGGTGGATAATTCACCCCTCCACTTT
CASSRRSGVDNSPLHF
>TRBJ2-1|.|TRBV7-9|.
TGTGCCAGCAGCTCCGGGACTCATCCCTACAATGAGCAGTTCTTC
CASSSGTHPYNEQFF
>TRBJ2-3|.|TRBV11-2|TRBD1
TGTGCCAGCGGGCGCACAGGGGGGAGCACAGATACGCAGTATTTT
CASGRTGGSTDTQYF
>TRBJ2-7|.|TRBV4-1|TRBD1
TGCGCCAGCAGCCGTCAGCAGGACAGGGGCGACGAGCAGTACTTC
CASSRQQDRGDEQYF
>TRBJ1-2|few|TRBV5-1|.
TGCGCCAGCAGCTTGGAGTGGGAGCTTAAGAGCTACACCTTC
CASSLEWELKSYTF
>TRBJ1-6|once|TRBV6-5|TRBD1
TGTGCCAGCAGAAGGGACAGGGGGACACCCCTCCACTTT
CASRRDRGTPLHF
>TRBJ2-3|.|TRBV16|.
TGTGCCAGCAGCCCGGAGGCAGATACGCAGTATTTT
CASSPEADTQYF
>TRBJ2-5|.|TRBV27|.
TGTGCCAGCAGTTCAATGCAGGGCCCCCAAGAGACCCAGTACTTC
CASSSMQGPQETQYF
>TRBJ2-7|.|TRBV6-5|.
TGTGCCAGCAGTTACAGGGGGACCTACGAGCAGTACTTC
CASSYRGTYEQYF
>TRBJ2-2|few|TRBV3-1/TRBV3-2|.
TGTGCCAGCAGCCGCCACCTAGCATCCACCGGGGAGCTGTTTTTT
CASSRHLASTGELFF
>TRBJ2-6|.|TRBV19|.
TGTGCCAGTAGTACACCGACAGGTACCGTCCCTGGGGCCAACGTCCTGACTTTC
CASSTPTGTVPGANVLTF
>TRBJ1-2|.|TRBV28|TRBD1
TGTGCCAGCAGTTTATCCCCATCCCGGACAGGGGGAAACTATGGCTACACCTTC
CASSLSPSRTGGNYGYTF
>TRBJ1-2|.|TRBV19|TRBD1
TGTGCCAGTAGTATTCGAGGACAGGGCTATGGCTACACCTTC
CASSIRGQGYGYTF